This T cell receptor beta chain was obtained from a study of cytomegalovirus exposure and HLA in healthy donors. General study findings and limits: CMV serostatus was the only recorded immune exposure for donors. The authors judged a highly shared variant cluster likely a sequencing artifact.

Germline V gives CDR1 MNHNY, CDR2 SVGAGI (reference sequence). V lost 6 bases, J lost 5 bases, and 14 bases lay in between. The CDR3 is 14 amino acids. Those who donated were healthy bone marrow donors. The PCR employed 60 Vbeta primers together with 13 Jbeta primers. Assay: immunoSEQ multiplex PCR; the TCRdb copy retains only in-frame clones and omits some. Reported are some 200,000 clones; the ten largest clones contain about 1%. A note on this clone: What it binds is not known.

This clonotype was obtained from a girl aged 2 to 10 in good health and CMV-seropositive. What was sequenced was PBMCs. The chain recombines TRBV6-6 with TRBJ2-1; maybe TRBD2 (5 bases). CDR3 sequence (DNA): TGTGCCAGCAGAGGTGGACTCGAAAACAATGAGCAGTTCTTC. Amino acid sequence: CASRGGLENNEQFF.